This T cell receptor beta chain was retrieved from a study of OX40 agonist ivuxolimab in advanced cancers. Study as a whole: Patients took ivuxolimab, an agonistic anti-OX40 (CD134) antibody. Study-wide results and limits: Doses of 0.1 to 3.0 mg/kg were accompanied by clonal expansion of CD4+ and CD8+ blood T cells by week 6.

The CDR3 has 13 amino acids. Germline V CDR1 and CDR2: SGHTA, FQGNSA. Between the trimmed V and J ends, which lost 1 base and 7 bases, there was a span of 10 bases. Libraries were prepared by immunoSEQ multiplex PCR; TCRdb keeps only in-frame clonotypes and omits some of them. The sample has approximately 70,000 clones; roughly 82% are singletons. Of note for this clone: The antigen remains undetermined.

This chain uses TRBV7-2 with TRBJ2-5; D gene ambiguous. The TCR originated in an adult with an advanced solid tumor such as melanoma, head and neck, liver or kidney cancer. This sample comprised CD4+ or CD8+ T cells sorted from blood, obtained in a trial of the OX40 agonist ivuxolimab. The CDR3 nucleotides are TGTGCCAGCAGCTTAGATGGGGTCGGGACCCAGTACTTC. This codes for CASSLDGVGTQYF.